This T cell receptor beta chain derives from a study of blood T cell repertoires in COVID-19. Study overall: Acute and convalescent COVID-19 specimens originated in the United States, Italy and Spain. Sample material is recorded as cDNA or gDNA derived from T cells, B-cell-depleted T cells, or PBMCs.

In the source study's methods: Researchers report that nucleated cell counts were estimated from reference gene primer amplification. Sequenced by immunoSEQ multiplex PCR; TCRdb stores in-frame clones only, minus some. That table supplies the V and J calls and clone size; D and trimming were determined from the DNA. The table shows approximately 210,000 clones, with 83% occurring only once. Germline V gene data show CDR1 as SGHRS and CDR2 as YFSETQ. The ends were cut back, 0 bases at V and 0 bases at J, with 9 bases in the middle. This CDR3 is built from 15 residues. The clonotype originates from a middle-aged woman with active or convalescent COVID-19. The sequenced sample consisted of peripheral blood. This chain links TRBV5-1 with TRBJ1-2; D uncertain. The CDR3: CASSLDPEANYGYTF. CDR3 in DNA: TGCGCCAGCAGCTTGGATCCAGAAGCTAACTATGGCTACACCTTC.